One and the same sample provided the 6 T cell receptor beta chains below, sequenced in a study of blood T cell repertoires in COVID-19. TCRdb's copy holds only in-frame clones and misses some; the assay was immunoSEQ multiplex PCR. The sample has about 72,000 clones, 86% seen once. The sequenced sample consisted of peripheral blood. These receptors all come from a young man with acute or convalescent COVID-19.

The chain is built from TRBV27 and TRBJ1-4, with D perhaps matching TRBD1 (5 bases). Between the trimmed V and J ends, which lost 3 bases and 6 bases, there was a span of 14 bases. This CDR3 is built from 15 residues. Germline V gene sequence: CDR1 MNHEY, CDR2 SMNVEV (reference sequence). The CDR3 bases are TGTGCCAGCAGTTTTAGGCCAGGGCGGTATGAAAAACTGTTTTTT. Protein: CASSFRPGRYEKLFF.

CDR3 region: CASSLSGRGETQYF. The CDR3 DNA follows: TGTGCCAGCAGCTTATCCGGGAGAGGGGAGACCCAGTACTTC. V and J are TRBV7-2 and TRBJ2-5, with D possibly being TRBD2 (6 bases). The CDR3 length is 14 residues. The V gene lost 2 bases and the J gene lost 5 bases, with 12 bases spanning the gap. Germline CDR1 reads SGHTA; CDR2 reads FQGNSA.

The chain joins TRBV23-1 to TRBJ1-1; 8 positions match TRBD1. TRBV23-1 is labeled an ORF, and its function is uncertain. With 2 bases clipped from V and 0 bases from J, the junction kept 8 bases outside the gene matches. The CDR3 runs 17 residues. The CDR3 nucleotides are TGCGCCAGCAGTCAAGGGCAGGGGGCGAAAGTGAACACTGAAGCTTTCTTT. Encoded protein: CASSQGQGAKVNTEAFF.

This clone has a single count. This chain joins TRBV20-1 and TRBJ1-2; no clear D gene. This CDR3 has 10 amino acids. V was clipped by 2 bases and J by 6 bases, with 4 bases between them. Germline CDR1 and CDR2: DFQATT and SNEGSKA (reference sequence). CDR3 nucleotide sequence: TGCAGTGCTAGATCTGATGGCTACACCTTC. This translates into CSARSDGYTF.

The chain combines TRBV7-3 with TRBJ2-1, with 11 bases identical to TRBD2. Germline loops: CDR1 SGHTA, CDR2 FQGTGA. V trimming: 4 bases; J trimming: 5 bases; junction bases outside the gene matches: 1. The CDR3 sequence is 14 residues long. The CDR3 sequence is CASSSGLADNEQFF. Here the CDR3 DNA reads TGTGCCAGCAGCTCGGGACTAGCGGACAATGAGCAGTTCTTC.

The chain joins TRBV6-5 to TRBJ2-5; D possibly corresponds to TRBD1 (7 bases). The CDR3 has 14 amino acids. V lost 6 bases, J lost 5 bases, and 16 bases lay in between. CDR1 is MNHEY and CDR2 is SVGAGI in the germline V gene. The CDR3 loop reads CASRPSTGTETQYF. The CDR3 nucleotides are TGTGCCAGCAGACCCTCGACAGGGACTGAGACCCAGTACTTC.